The next 27 T cell receptor beta chains were all read from a single sample in a study of blood T cell repertoires in COVID-19. Data came from immunoSEQ multiplex PCR; TCRdb stores just in-frame clones and leaves some out. Among tens of thousands of clones listed, roughly 90% were seen once. Input material: peripheral blood. These receptors were collected from a woman aged 60-75 years with acute or convalescent COVID-19.

This clone was observed a single time. Other nucleotide sequences from this sample produce the same CDR3. The V and J genes are TRBV14 and TRBJ1-4; the match to TRBD1 covers 7 bases. CDR3 length: 16 amino acids. The V gene end was trimmed by 4 bases and the J gene end by 0 bases; junction bases not matched to a gene: 5. Per germline, CDR1 SGHDN and CDR2 FVKESK. The CDR3 bases are TGTGCCAGCAGCCCGCGACAGGGTGCAACTAATGAAAAACTGTTTTTT. This gives the protein CASSPRQGATNEKLFF.

The chain carries TRBV6-5 and TRBJ1-2; D gene unclear. Trimming removed 6 bases at V and 7 bases at J, with 12 bases between. Germline V gives CDR1 MNHEY, CDR2 SVGAGI. This CDR3 has 12 amino acids. The DNA of the CDR3 is TGTGCCAGCAGGGCGGGCGCGTTTGGCTACACCTTC. It specifies CASRAGAFGYTF.

The chain has TRBV7-9 and TRBJ2-3; 9 bases match TRBD2. The CDR3 sequence is 16 residues long. CDR1 is SEHNR, CDR2 FQNEAQ, per germline (reference sequence). V lost 1 base, J lost 1 base, and 3 bases stayed unmatched. In DNA, the CDR3 is TGTGCCAGCAGCTTAGGCGGGGGGGCCGGCACAGATACGCAGTATTTT. Its translation is CASSLGGGAGTDTQYF. The full variable domain, in which reference TRBV7-9 and TRBJ2-3 provide the parts outside the CDR3, is DTGVSQNPRHKITKRGQNVTFRCDPISEHNRLYWYRQTLGQGPEFLTYFQNEAQLEKSRLLSDRFSAERPKGSFSTLEIQRTEQGDSAMYLCASSLGGGAGTDTQYFGPGTRLTVL.

The V call is TRBV4-2, the J call TRBJ2-7; 8 positions match TRBD1. After removal of 4 bases from V and 6 bases from J, the junction contained 14 bases not matched to a gene. The CDR3 is made up of 16 amino acids. CDR1 LGHNA and CDR2 YNFKEQ come from the germline V gene. The CDR3 here is CASSPRARQGSGEQYV. The CDR3 nucleotides read TGTGCCAGCAGCCCGCGTGCGAGACAGGGGTCCGGCGAGCAGTACGTC.

This sequence joins TRBV10-3 and TRBJ1-2, with D possibly matching TRBD1 (6 bases). This CDR3 comprises 14 residues. With 5 bases removed from V and 3 bases from J, the gap between germline ends came to 13 bases. Germline V gene data show CDR1 as ENHRY and CDR2 as SYGVKD. CDR3 coding DNA: TGTGCCATCAGTCAGGACAGAACTGACTATGGCTACACCTTC. This gives the protein CAISQDRTDYGYTF.

The CDR3 coding sequence is TGCGCCAGCAGCTTGAACCCGGGACTGCCGAACACTGAAGCTTTCTTT. It specifies CASSLNPGLPNTEAFF. V usage is TRBV5-1 and J usage is TRBJ1-1; TRBD1 is a possible D gene (5 bases). CDR1 is SGHRS, CDR2 YFSETQ, per germline. Between the trimmed V and J ends, which lost 1 base and 1 base, there was a span of 14 bases. The CDR3 spans 16 residues.

The chain employs TRBV6-5 and TRBJ2-3; D gene ambiguous. The length of the CDR3 is 15 residues. Between the trimmed V and J ends, which lost 8 bases and 2 bases, there was a span of 17 bases. CDR1 is MNHEY and CDR2 is SVGAGI in the germline V gene. The CDR3 here is CASWAGRYYTDTQYF. CDR3 DNA: TGTGCCAGCTGGGCCGGCAGATATTACACAGATACGCAGTATTTT.

The chain has TRBV7-8 and TRBJ2-2, with D perhaps TRBD2 (7 bases). The CDR3 sequence is 15 residues long. Between the trimmed V and J ends, which lost 1 base and 12 bases, there was a span of 18 bases. Germline V gene data show CDR1 as SGHVS and CDR2 as FQNEAQ. The CDR3 DNA follows: TGTGCCAGCAGCTTAGTTGAGGGGGGGTTAGGGAAGCTGTTTTTT. Amino acid sequence: CASSLVEGGLGKLFF.

This chain uses TRBV7-9 with TRBJ1-4; D remains unclear. V was pared by 0 bases and J by 5 bases, with 7 bases between. CDR1 is SEHNR and CDR2 is FQNEAQ in the germline V gene (reference sequence). The CDR3 is 14 amino acids. CDR3: CASSLAGWNEKLFF. Here the CDR3 DNA reads TGTGCCAGCAGCTTAGCCGGGTGGAATGAAAAACTGTTTTTT.

This chain uses TRBV6-6 with TRBJ2-1; 7 bases are shared with TRBD2. The CDR3 sequence is 15 residues long. In germline, CDR1 is MNHNY, CDR2 SVGAGI (reference sequence). V dropped 6 bases and J dropped 2; count of bases not matched to a gene: 7. The CDR3 here is CASSSGLVPYNEQFF. CDR3 DNA: TGTGCCAGCAGCAGTGGACTAGTCCCCTACAATGAGCAGTTCTTC.

The chain links TRBV5-6 to TRBJ2-3; tentative D call: TRBD2 (6 bases). The CDR3 is 16 amino acids. The germline V and J ends were trimmed by 4 bases and 1 base, with 16 bases remaining between them. From germline, CDR1 is SGHDT and CDR2 YYEEEE. CDR3 loop: CASSIAGTHGTDTQYF. In nucleotides, the CDR3 is TGTGCCAGCAGCATAGCCGGGACTCACGGCACAGATACGCAGTATTTT.

The rearrangement uses TRBV5-4 and TRBJ2-1; maybe TRBD2 (6 bases). The V gene lost 2 bases and the J gene lost 5 bases, with 14 bases spanning the gap. This CDR3 has 15 amino acids. Germline CDR1 reads SGHNT; CDR2 reads YYREEE (reference sequence). In DNA form, the CDR3 reads TGTGCCAGCAGCTTAGGCACTAGCCGAAACAATGAGCAGTTCTTC. This sequence encodes CASSLGTSRNNEQFF.

In its sample, this clone was seen once. The rearrangement joins TRBV24-1 to TRBJ2-1, with 11 bases fitting TRBD2. J gave up 7 bases and V 3 bases, and 7 bases lay outside the gene matches. The CDR3 is 16 residues long. Germline V gene lookup returns CDR1 KGHDR and CDR2 SFDVKD. CDR3 protein: CATSDPSGGSRNEQFF. The CDR3 nucleotides read TGTGCCACCAGTGATCCTAGCGGGGGGTCACGTAATGAGCAGTTCTTC.

This chain uses TRBV11-2 with TRBJ2-5; D may be TRBD2 (5 bases). CDR3 length: 14 amino acids. V was cut by 5 bases and J by 4 bases, with 14 bases left in between. Germline V gene lookup returns CDR1 SGHAT and CDR2 FQNNGV. The CDR3 region is CASSDYYWSETQYF. DNA of the CDR3: TGTGCCAGCAGCGACTATTATTGGTCAGAGACCCAGTACTTC.

The rearrangement links TRBV18 to TRBJ1-6; TRBD1 aligns across 7 bases. Per the germline V gene, CDR1 is KGHSH and CDR2 is LQKENI. There are 15 residues in the CDR3. Losses at the gene ends were 0 bases for V and 10 bases for J; bases not matched to a gene: 6. CDR3 protein: CASSPPFTGESPLHF. The CDR3 DNA reads as TGTGCCAGCTCACCACCGTTTACAGGGGAATCACCCCTCCACTTT. Variable domain in full (rest from reference TRBV18 and TRBJ1-6): NAGVMQNPRHLVRRRGQEARLRCSPMKGHSHVYWYRQLPEEGLKFMVYLQKENIIDESGMPKERFSAEFPKEGPSILRIQQVVRGDSAAYFCASSPPFTGESPLHFGNGTRLTVT.

The chain couples TRBV28 to TRBJ1-6; D uncertain. Per the germline V gene, CDR1 is MDHEN and CDR2 is SYDVKM. V was shortened by 6 bases and J by 7 bases, with 10 bases between the two germline ends. The CDR3 has 13 residues. This chain's CDR3 is CASSRTNNSPLHF. The CDR3 nucleotides are TGTGCCAGCAGCCGGACTAACAATTCACCCCTCCACTTT. The variable domain in full, with the rest retrieved from reference TRBV28 and TRBJ1-6, is DVKVTQSSRYLVKRTGEKVFLECVQDMDHENMFWYRQDPGLGLRLIYFSYDVKMKEKGDIPEGYSVSREKKERFSLILESASTNQTSMYLCASSRTNNSPLHFGNGTRLTVT.

V gene TRBV11-2 combines with J gene TRBJ2-5, with 14 bases identical to TRBD2. This CDR3 contains 16 residues. V lost 4 bases, J lost 12 bases, and 13 bases stayed unmatched. The germline gives CDR1 SGHAT, CDR2 FQNNGV. CDR3 sequence (DNA): TGTGCCAGCAGCTACGGACTAGCGGGGGGTCTTTTGATTAAGTACTTC. This translates into CASSYGLAGGLLIKYF.

Comments on this clone: Different DNA sequences within this sample yield the same CDR3. V and J are TRBV7-9 and TRBJ2-5, with D maybe TRBD2 (5 bases). CDR3 length: 13 residues. Per the germline V gene, CDR1 is SEHNR and CDR2 is FQNEAQ (reference sequence). V lost 2 bases, J lost 4 bases, and 8 bases lay in between. This CDR3 is CASSLSGGETQYF. CDR3 nucleotides: TGTGCCAGCAGCTTAAGCGGTGGAGAGACCCAGTACTTC.

The chain is built from TRBV5-4 and TRBJ1-6; D is possibly TRBD1 (5 bases). Between the trimmed V and J ends, which lost 1 base and 0 bases, there was a span of 11 bases. The CDR3 extends over 17 amino acids. CDR1 is SGHNT, CDR2 YYREEE, per germline (reference sequence). CDR3 in amino acids: CASSLTVGGSYNSPLHF. CDR3 nucleotides: TGTGCCAGCAGCTTGACCGTGGGGGGCTCCTATAATTCACCCCTCCACTTT.

The chain carries TRBV29-1 and TRBJ2-3; 12 nucleotides line up with TRBD2. Germline CDR1 and CDR2: SQVTM and ANQGSEA. This CDR3 spans 16 amino acids. V lost 6 bases to trimming and J lost 0 bases; unmatched junction nucleotides: 7. CDR3 protein: CSVPSGGVASTDTQYF. The CDR3 nucleotides are TGCAGCGTCCCTAGCGGGGGGGTTGCTAGCACAGATACGCAGTATTTT.

V usage is TRBV29-1 and J usage is TRBJ1-4; a weak D match, TRBD1 (5 bases). The ends were cut back, 6 bases at V and 8 bases at J, with 16 bases in the middle. The CDR3 contains 13 residues. Germline CDR1 reads SQVTM; CDR2 reads ANQGSEA. CDR3 nucleotide sequence: TGCAGCGTCGACGGCCTGGGGGGAGAAAAACTGTTTTTT. Its translation: CSVDGLGGEKLFF. Full variable domain (remainder filled in from reference TRBV29-1 and TRBJ1-4): SAVISQKPSRDICQRGTSLTIQCQVDSQVTMMFWYRQQPGQSLTLIATANQGSEATYESGFVIDKFPISRPNLTFSTLTVSNMSPEDSSIYLCSVDGLGGEKLFFGSGTQLSVL.

In DNA form, the CDR3 reads TGTGCCAGCAGCAGGGGACTAGCGGGGGCCCCTGGGTCGCAGTTCTTC. Translation: CASSRGLAGAPGSQFF. This chain joins TRBV3-1 (or the pseudogene TRBV3-2) and TRBJ2-1; 14 bases are shared with TRBD2. CDR3 length: 16 amino acids. The V gene's germline CDR1 is LGHDT and CDR2 YNNKEL (reference sequence). The ends lost 5 bases at V and 12 bases at J; junction bases unmatched: 12.

This chain joins TRBV7-2 and TRBJ1-2; D is unresolved. This CDR3 has 14 amino acids. From germline, CDR1 is SGHTA and CDR2 FQGNSA. Trimming cost V 6 bases and J 3 bases, with 14 bases left between them. Here the CDR3 reads CASRAHSRHYGYTF. As DNA, the CDR3 is TGTGCCAGCAGGGCCCATTCTAGGCACTATGGCTACACCTTC. The full variable domain, its missing parts supplied by reference TRBV7-2 and TRBJ1-2, is GAGVSQSPSNKVTEKGKDVELRCDPISGHTALYWYRQSLGQGLEFLIYFQGNSAPDKSGLPSDRFSAERTGGSVSTLTIQRTQQEDSAVYLCASRAHSRHYGYTFGSGTRLTVV.

The chain joins TRBV4-1 to TRBJ1-2; D perhaps matches TRBD1 (6 bases). V was clipped by 2 bases and J by 4 bases, with 17 bases between them. Germline assignment: CDR1 MGHRA and CDR2 YSYEKL. The CDR3 covers 16 residues. Here the CDR3 reads CASSQLTGRLLYGYTF. CDR3 coding DNA: TGCGCCAGCAGCCAATTAACAGGGCGATTACTCTATGGCTACACCTTC.

The gene calls are TRBV3-1 (or the pseudogene TRBV3-2) and TRBJ2-1; a possible D gene is TRBD1 (5 bases). CDR1 is LGHDT, CDR2 YNNKEL, per germline (reference sequence). V gave up 2 bases and J gave up 5 bases, with 13 bases separating them. The CDR3 runs 15 residues. In DNA form, the CDR3 reads TGTGCCAGCAGCCAAAGGGGTAGCCGGAACAATGAGCAGTTCTTC. This sequence encodes CASSQRGSRNNEQFF.

The CDR3 DNA sequence: TGCGCCAGCAGCTTGGCACGGAGGGACGATGAGCAGTTCTTC. Translated: CASSLARRDDEQFF. This chain uses TRBV5-1 with TRBJ2-1; D might be TRBD2 (6 bases). CDR3 size: 14 residues. Looked up from germline, CDR1 is SGHRS and CDR2 is YFSETQ. Trimming left V 0 bases short and J 8 bases short, with 12 bases between. Combining the CDR3 with reference TRBV5-1 and TRBJ2-1 gives the whole variable domain KAGVTQTPRYLIKTRGQQVTLSCSPISGHRSVSWYQQTPGQGLQFLFEYFSETQRNKGNFPGRFSGRQFSNSRSEMNVSTLELGDSALYLCASSLARRDDEQFFGPGTRLTVL.

The chain recombines TRBV5-1 with TRBJ2-3; no firm D call. Germline CDR1 reads SGHRS; CDR2 reads YFSETQ. V lost 4 bases to trimming and J lost 2 bases, with 8 bases between them. The CDR3 has 13 residues. CDR3 DNA sequence: TGCGCCAGCAGCCCTATACCCACAGATACGCAGTATTTT. Translated: CASSPIPTDTQYF.